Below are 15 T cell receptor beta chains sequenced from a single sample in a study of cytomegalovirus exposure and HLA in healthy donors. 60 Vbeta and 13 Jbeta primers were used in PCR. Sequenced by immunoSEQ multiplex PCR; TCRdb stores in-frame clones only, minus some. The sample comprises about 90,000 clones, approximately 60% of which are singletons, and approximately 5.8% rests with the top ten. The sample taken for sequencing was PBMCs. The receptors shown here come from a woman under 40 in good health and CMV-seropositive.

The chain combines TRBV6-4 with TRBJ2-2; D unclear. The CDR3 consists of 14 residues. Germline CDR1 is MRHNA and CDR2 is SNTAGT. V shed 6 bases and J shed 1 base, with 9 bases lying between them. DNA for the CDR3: TGTGCCAGCAGCTCGACAAAGAACACCGGGGAGCTGTTTTTT. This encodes CASSSTKNTGELFF.

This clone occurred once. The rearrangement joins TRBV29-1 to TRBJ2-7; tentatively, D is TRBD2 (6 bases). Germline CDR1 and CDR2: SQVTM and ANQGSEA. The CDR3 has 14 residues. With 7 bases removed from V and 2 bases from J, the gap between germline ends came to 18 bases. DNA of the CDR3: TGCAGCGCCCGGGGGACCGTCCGGGCCTACGAGCAGTACTTC. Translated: CSARGTVRAYEQYF.

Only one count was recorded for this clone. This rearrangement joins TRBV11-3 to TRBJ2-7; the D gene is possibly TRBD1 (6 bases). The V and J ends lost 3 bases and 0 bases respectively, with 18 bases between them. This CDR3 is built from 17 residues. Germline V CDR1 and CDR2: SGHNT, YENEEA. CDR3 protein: CASSFLGAVDSSYEQYF. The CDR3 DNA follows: TGTGCCAGCAGCTTTTTGGGGGCCGTGGACAGCTCCTACGAGCAGTACTTC.

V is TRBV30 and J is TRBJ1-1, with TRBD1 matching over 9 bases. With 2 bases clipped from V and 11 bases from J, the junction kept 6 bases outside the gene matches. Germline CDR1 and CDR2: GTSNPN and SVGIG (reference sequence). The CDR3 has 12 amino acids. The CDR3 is CAWSQQGARAFF. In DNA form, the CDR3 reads TGTGCCTGGAGTCAACAGGGGGCTAGGGCTTTCTTT. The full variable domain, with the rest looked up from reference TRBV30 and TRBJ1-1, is SQTIHQWPATLVQPVGSPLSLECTVEGTSNPNLYWYRQAAGRGLQLLFYSVGIGQISSEVPQNLSASRPQDRQFILSSKKLLLSDSGFYLCAWSQQGARAFFGQGTRLTVV.

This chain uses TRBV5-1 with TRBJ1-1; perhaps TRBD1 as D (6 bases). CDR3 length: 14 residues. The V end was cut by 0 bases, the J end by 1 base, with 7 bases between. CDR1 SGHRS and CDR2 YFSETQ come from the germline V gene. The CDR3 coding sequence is TGCGCCAGCAGCTTGGAGGGGGAGAACACTGAAGCTTTCTTT. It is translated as CASSLEGENTEAFF.

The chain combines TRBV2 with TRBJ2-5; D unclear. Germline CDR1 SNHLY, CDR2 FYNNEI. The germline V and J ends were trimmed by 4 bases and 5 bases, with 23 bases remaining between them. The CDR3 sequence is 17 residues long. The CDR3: CASSAGSYNVLRETQYF. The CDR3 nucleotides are TGTGCCAGCAGTGCGGGTAGCTACAACGTTTTAAGGGAGACCCAGTACTTC. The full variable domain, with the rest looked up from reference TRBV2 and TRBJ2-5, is EPEVTQTPSHQVTQMGQEVILRCVPISNHLYFYWYRQILGQKVEFLVSFYNNEISEKSEIFDDQFSVERPDGSNFTLKIRSTKLEDSAMYFCASSAGSYNVLRETQYFGPGTRLLVL.

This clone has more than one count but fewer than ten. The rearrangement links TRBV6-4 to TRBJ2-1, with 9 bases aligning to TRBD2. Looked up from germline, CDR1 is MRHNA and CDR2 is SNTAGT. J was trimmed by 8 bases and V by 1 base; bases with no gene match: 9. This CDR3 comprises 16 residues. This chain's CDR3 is CASSDWSGGPRYEQFF. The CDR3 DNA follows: TGTGCCAGCAGTGACTGGAGCGGGGGGCCTAGATATGAGCAGTTCTTC.

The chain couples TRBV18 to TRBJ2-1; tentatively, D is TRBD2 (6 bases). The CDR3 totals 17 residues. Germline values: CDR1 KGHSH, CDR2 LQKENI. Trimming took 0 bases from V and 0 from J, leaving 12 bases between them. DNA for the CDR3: TGTGCCAGCTCACCACCGGCGGGGTCGAGCTCCTACAATGAGCAGTTCTTC. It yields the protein CASSPPAGSSSYNEQFF.

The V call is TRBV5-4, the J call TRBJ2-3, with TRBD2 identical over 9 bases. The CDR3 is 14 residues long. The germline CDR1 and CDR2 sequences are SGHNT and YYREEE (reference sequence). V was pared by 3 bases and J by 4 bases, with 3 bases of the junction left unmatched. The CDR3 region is CASSWTSEADTQYF. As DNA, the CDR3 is TGTGCCAGCAGCTGGACTAGCGAAGCAGATACGCAGTATTTT.

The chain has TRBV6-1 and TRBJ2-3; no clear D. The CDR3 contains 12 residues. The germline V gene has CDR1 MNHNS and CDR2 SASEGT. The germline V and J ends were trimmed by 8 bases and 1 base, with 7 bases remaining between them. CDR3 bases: TGTGCCAGCGCCAGCGGCACAGATACGCAGTATTTT. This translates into CASASGTDTQYF.

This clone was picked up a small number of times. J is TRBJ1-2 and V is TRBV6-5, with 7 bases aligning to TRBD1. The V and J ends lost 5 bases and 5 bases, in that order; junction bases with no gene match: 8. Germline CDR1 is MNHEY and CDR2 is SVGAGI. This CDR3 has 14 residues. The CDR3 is CASSNTLQGYGYTF. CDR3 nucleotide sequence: TGTGCCAGCAGTAACACCCTACAGGGGTATGGCTACACCTTC.

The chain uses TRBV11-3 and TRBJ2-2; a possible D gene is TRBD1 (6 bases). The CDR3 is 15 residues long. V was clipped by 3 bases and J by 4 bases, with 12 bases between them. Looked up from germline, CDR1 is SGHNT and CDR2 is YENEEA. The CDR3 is CASSLGAVGTGELFF. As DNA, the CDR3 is TGTGCCAGCAGCTTGGGGGCAGTAGGCACCGGGGAGCTGTTTTTT. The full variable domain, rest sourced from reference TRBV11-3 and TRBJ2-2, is EAGVVQSPRYKIIEKKQPVAFWCNPISGHNTLYWYLQNLGQGPELLIRYENEEAVDDSQLPKDRFSAERLKGVDSTLKIQPAELGDSAVYLCASSLGAVGTGELFFGEGSRLTVL.

The CDR3 DNA follows: TGTGCCAGCAGAGGGGCCGGGGGGCCGAACACCGGGGAGCTGTTTTTT. Translating it yields CASRGAGGPNTGELFF. The chain is built from TRBV28 and TRBJ2-2; tentatively, D is TRBD2 (7 bases). The germline CDR1 and CDR2 sequences are MDHEN and SYDVKM. This CDR3 has 16 residues. Trimming shortened V by 6 bases and J by 0 bases, and 14 bases separated the two germline ends.

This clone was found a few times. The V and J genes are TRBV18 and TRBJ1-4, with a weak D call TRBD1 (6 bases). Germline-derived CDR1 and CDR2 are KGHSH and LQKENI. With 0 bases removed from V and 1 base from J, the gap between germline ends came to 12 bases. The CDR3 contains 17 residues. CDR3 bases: TGTGCCAGCTCACCACCAGGAAACAGGGAAACTAATGAAAAACTGTTTTTT. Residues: CASSPPGNRETNEKLFF.

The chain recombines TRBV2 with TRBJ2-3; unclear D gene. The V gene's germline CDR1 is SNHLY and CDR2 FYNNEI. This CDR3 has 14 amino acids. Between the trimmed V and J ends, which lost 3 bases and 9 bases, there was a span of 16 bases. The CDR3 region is CASSESRGPTTQYF. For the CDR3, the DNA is TGTGCCAGCAGTGAGAGCCGAGGCCCAACGACGCAGTATTTT. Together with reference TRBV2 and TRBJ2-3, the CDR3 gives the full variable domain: EPEVTQTPSHQVTQMGQEVILRCVPISNHLYFYWYRQILGQKVEFLVSFYNNEISEKSEIFDDQFSVERPDGSNFTLKIRSTKLEDSAMYFCASSESRGPTTQYFGPGTRLTVL.